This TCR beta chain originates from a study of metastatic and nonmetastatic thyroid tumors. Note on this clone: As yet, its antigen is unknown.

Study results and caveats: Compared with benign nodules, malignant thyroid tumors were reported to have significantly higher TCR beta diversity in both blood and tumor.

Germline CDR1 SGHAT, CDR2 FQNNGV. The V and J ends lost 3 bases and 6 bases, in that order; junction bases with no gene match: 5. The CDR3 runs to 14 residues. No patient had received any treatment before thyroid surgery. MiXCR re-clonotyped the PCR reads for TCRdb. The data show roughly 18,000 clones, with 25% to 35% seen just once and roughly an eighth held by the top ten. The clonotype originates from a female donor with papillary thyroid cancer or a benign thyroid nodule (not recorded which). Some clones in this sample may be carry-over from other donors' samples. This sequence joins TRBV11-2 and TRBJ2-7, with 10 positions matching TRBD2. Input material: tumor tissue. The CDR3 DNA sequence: TGTGCCAGCAGCTTTCCCGGGACTAGCGTCGAGCAGTACTTC. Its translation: CASSFPGTSVEQYF.